Each of the 21 T cell receptor beta chains below was sequenced from the same sample in a study of blood T cell repertoires in COVID-19. The table came from immunoSEQ multiplex PCR; TCRdb's copy has only in-frame clones and leaves some out. This table has about 480,000 clones, 75% to 90% appearing once. What was sequenced was PBMCs or T cells enriched from blood (not recorded which). The receptors were gathered from a woman aged 55-69 years who had recovered from COVID-19.

V gene TRBV2 combines with J gene TRBJ2-3; 8 bases agree with TRBD2. Germline CDR1 reads SNHLY; CDR2 reads FYNNEI. The CDR3 runs to 15 residues. After removal of 6 bases from V and 2 bases from J, the junction contained 7 bases not matched to a gene. DNA for the CDR3: TGTGCCAGCAGACCGGGACTAGGGGCCACAGATACGCAGTATTTT. Encoded protein: CASRPGLGATDTQYF.

The chain uses TRBV6-2 or TRBV6-3 and TRBJ2-1; 10 bases fit TRBD2. CDR1 and CDR2 (germline): MNHEY, SVGEGT. Trimming removed 6 bases from V and 5 bases from J; junction bases left unmatched: 10. The CDR3 is made up of 16 amino acids. The DNA of the CDR3 is TGTGCCAGCAGCCAGATTAGCGGGGGGAGGAACAATGAGCAGTTCTTC. Translating gives CASSQISGGRNNEQFF.

The rearrangement links TRBV3-1 (or the pseudogene TRBV3-2) to TRBJ1-4; D is unclear. V was cut by 3 bases and J by 0 bases, with 11 bases left in between. In germline, CDR1 is LGHDT, CDR2 YNNKEL (reference sequence). This CDR3 region has 16 residues. The CDR3 region has the DNA TGTGCCAGCAGCCACCCGACACAGCCAACTAATGAAAAACTGTTTTTT. Translating it yields CASSHPTQPTNEKLFF.

V usage is TRBV7-6 and J usage is TRBJ2-7, with D possibly TRBD1 on 6 matching bases. Deletions cut 2 bases from V and 2 bases from J, with 10 bases between. The germline CDR1 and CDR2 sequences are SGHVS and FNYEAQ. CDR3 length: 14 amino acids. The CDR3 region is CASSLRGKPYEQYV. The DNA of the CDR3 is TGTGCCAGCAGCTTAAGGGGGAAACCCTACGAGCAGTACGTC.

This rearrangement joins TRBV7-6 to TRBJ2-6; unclear D gene. Between the trimmed V and J ends, which lost 1 base and 0 bases, there was a span of 4 bases. Germline V gene sequence: CDR1 SGHVS, CDR2 FNYEAQ. This CDR3 has 15 amino acids. The CDR3 protein is CASSLDISGANVLTF. CDR3 nucleotide sequence: TGTGCCAGCAGCTTAGATATCTCTGGGGCCAACGTCCTGACTTTC.

V and J are TRBV18 and TRBJ2-3, with 15 bases aligning to TRBD2. The CDR3 is 15 residues long. From germline, CDR1 is KGHSH and CDR2 LQKENI. V lost 6 bases, J lost 5 bases, and 3 bases stayed unmatched. In DNA form, the CDR3 reads TGTGCCAGCTCCACGGGACTAGCGGGGGGAGATACGCAGTATTTT. Its translation is CASSTGLAGGDTQYF. The entire variable domain, with the rest obtained from reference TRBV18 and TRBJ2-3, is as follows: NAGVMQNPRHLVRRRGQEARLRCSPMKGHSHVYWYRQLPEEGLKFMVYLQKENIIDESGMPKERFSAEFPKEGPSILRIQQVVRGDSAAYFCASSTGLAGGDTQYFGPGTRLTVL.

V usage is TRBV2 and J usage is TRBJ2-3; 8 bases align to TRBD2. Germline V gene sequence: CDR1 SNHLY, CDR2 FYNNEI. CDR3 length equals 19 residues. The J segment lost 2 bases and the V segment lost 5 bases, leaving 18 bases of the junction unmatched. The CDR3 DNA is TGTGCCAGCAGTTTCCAGGTAGCGGGGTCTATCTCCTCCACAGATACGCAGTATTTT. Encoded protein: CASSFQVAGSISSTDTQYF.

The genes are TRBV7-8 and TRBJ1-2, with 12 bases identical to TRBD1. V gave up 1 base and J gave up 8 bases; unmatched junction bases: 8. This CDR3 spans 16 amino acids. CDR1 and CDR2 from the germline V gene are SGHVS and FQNEAQ. CDR3 sequence: CASSLVPGQGARGYTF. Written as DNA, the CDR3 is TGTGCCAGCAGCTTAGTTCCGGGACAGGGGGCTCGGGGCTACACCTTC.

This clone was counted at least ten times. V usage is TRBV6-2 or TRBV6-3 and J usage is TRBJ2-5; a possible D gene is TRBD1 (6 bases). The CDR3 has 15 residues. Per germline, CDR1 MNHEY and CDR2 SVGEGT. V was trimmed by 6 bases and J by 4 bases, leaving 18 bases between them. The chain's CDR3 is CASSPGQGWGETQYF. DNA for the CDR3: TGTGCCAGCAGCCCTGGCCAGGGGTGGGGAGAGACCCAGTACTTC.

V and J are TRBV4-2 and TRBJ2-1; D uncertain. The CDR3 length is 13 residues. Germline values: CDR1 LGHNA, CDR2 YNFKEQ. The V end lost 0 bases, the J end lost 9 bases, and 9 bases lay between the germline ends. CDR3 sequence (DNA): TGTGCCAGCAGCCAAGAACCCAAGAGTGAGCAGTTCTTC. Protein product: CASSQEPKSEQFF.

This clone was seen once. The chain links TRBV12-5 to TRBJ1-4, with D perhaps matching TRBD1 (6 bases). CDR1 and CDR2 from the germline V gene are LGHNT and FRNRAP. V gave up 6 bases and J gave up 8 bases, with 25 bases separating them. The CDR3 loop spans 17 amino acids. In DNA, the CDR3 is TGTGCTAGTGGCCCCGGAAACAGGGCCCACGAAGGGGAAAAACTGTTTTTT. Residues: CASGPGNRAHEGEKLFF.

Details on this clone: Other DNA sequences in the sample encode the same CDR3. J is TRBJ2-7 and V is TRBV6-5, with 9 bases identical to TRBD1. Unmatched junction bases numbered 3, after V lost 5 bases and J lost 4 bases. The CDR3 runs 13 residues. CDR1 is MNHEY and CDR2 is SVGAGI in the germline V gene. The CDR3: CASSRDRAYEQYF. The CDR3 nucleotides read TGTGCCAGCAGTCGGGACAGGGCGTACGAGCAGTACTTC.

The rearrangement uses TRBV24-1 and TRBJ2-1; 9 bases align to TRBD2. Germline CDR1 is KGHDR and CDR2 is SFDVKD. Trimming at V came to 4 bases and at J to 10 bases, leaving 13 bases not matched to a gene. This CDR3 has 16 amino acids. The DNA for the CDR3 is TGTGCCACCAGTGACTCAAGCGGGGGGCCGTCCCGGGAGCAGTTCTTC. Amino acid sequence: CATSDSSGGPSREQFF.

This sequence joins TRBV19 and TRBJ1-3; D is unclear. The CDR3 is made up of 15 amino acids. Germline CDR1 reads LNHDA; CDR2 reads SQIVND (reference sequence). Deletions cut 6 bases from V and 0 bases from J, with 12 bases between. The CDR3 nucleotides are TGTGCCAGTAGGAGAGACGGAGACTCTGGAAACACCATATATTTT. The encoded protein is CASRRDGDSGNTIYF. Using reference TRBV19 and TRBJ1-3 for the parts outside the CDR3, the full variable domain is DGGITQSPKYLFRKEGQNVTLSCEQNLNHDAMYWYRQDPGQGLRLIYYSQIVNDFQKGDIAEGYSVSREKKESFPLTVTSAQKNPTAFYLCASRRDGDSGNTIYFGEGSWLTVV.

This clone has only one observation. The sample contains more than one DNA sequence encoding this CDR3. The V and J genes are TRBV14 and TRBJ1-2, with D unclear. The V end was cut by 3 bases, the J end by 2 bases, with 7 bases between. CDR3 length equals 13 residues. Germline CDR1 and CDR2: SGHDN and FVKESK. This CDR3 is CASSQGRNYGYTF. The CDR3, as DNA: TGTGCCAGCAGCCAGGGCAGAAACTATGGCTACACCTTC.

This clone was seen only a few times. The chain employs TRBV2 and TRBJ1-5; TRBD1 aligns across 9 bases. The ends lost 6 bases at V and 3 bases at J; junction bases unmatched: 6. The CDR3 is 15 amino acids. Looked up from germline, CDR1 is SNHLY and CDR2 is FYNNEI. Here the CDR3 DNA reads TGTGCCAGCAGCTGGGGACAGGGCAACAATCAGCCCCAGCATTTT. It codes for CASSWGQGNNQPQHF.

This sequence joins TRBV11-2 and TRBJ2-7; D might be TRBD2 (6 bases). Germline CDR1 and CDR2: SGHAT and FQNNGV. Trimming took 5 bases from V and 2 from J, leaving 19 bases between them. The CDR3 is made up of 16 amino acids. The CDR3 bases are TGTGCCAGCAGCCCCTCCCGGGACTTCGCGGCCTACGAGCAGTACTTC. Translation: CASSPSRDFAAYEQYF.

The gene calls are TRBV6-5 and TRBJ1-3; D is undetermined. V lost 6 bases and J lost 6, with 12 bases in between. Germline V CDR1 and CDR2: MNHEY, SVGAGI. This CDR3 is built from 13 residues. The CDR3 sequence: CASSPTYTNTIYF. As DNA, the CDR3 is TGTGCCAGCAGCCCGACATACACAAACACCATATATTTT.

This clone was seen only a few times. The V gene is TRBV7-9, the J gene TRBJ2-2; TRBD1 matches 12 bases. CDR1 and CDR2 (germline): SEHNR, FQNEAQ (reference sequence). The CDR3 contains 15 residues. V dropped 3 bases and J dropped 6; count of bases not matched to a gene: 2. The CDR3 DNA reads as TGTGCCAGCAGCTTGGGGACAGGGGGCCCCGGGGAGCTGTTTTTT. Protein product: CASSLGTGGPGELFF.

This rearrangement joins TRBV5-1 to TRBJ2-7, with 11 bases matching TRBD2. The CDR3 is made up of 15 amino acids. With V trimmed by 0 bases and J by 3 bases, 2 bases remained unmatched. Germline V gene sequence: CDR1 SGHRS, CDR2 YFSETQ. CDR3 sequence (DNA): TGCGCCAGCAGCTTGGGACTAGCGGGGTACTACGAGCAGTACGTC. Its protein product is CASSLGLAGYYEQYV.

The chain couples TRBV29-1 to TRBJ1-4; 10 bases match TRBD1. V dropped 5 bases and J dropped 2; count of bases not matched to a gene: 5. The CDR3 length is 15 residues. Germline V gene lookup returns CDR1 SQVTM and CDR2 ANQGSEA. This CDR3 is CSVSGTGATNEKLFF. The CDR3 nucleotides are TGCAGCGTTTCCGGGACAGGGGCCACTAATGAAAAACTGTTTTTT.